This TCR beta chain was obtained from a study of CD8 T cells in Susac syndrome. The wider study: Sequenced Susac syndrome patients included over 5 with clinically active disease and 8 or 9 in remission.

Of note for this clonotype: Its antigen is not identified.

An input of about 0.5 to 1 ug of RNA was subjected to reverse transcription using random hexamers. TCRdb used MiXCR to reprocess the immunoSEQ multiplex PCR reads, holding one entry per CDR3 protein. The profile covers roughly 190,000 distinct CDR3 sequences, with roughly 91% appearing a single time and 0.075% to 0.095% taken by the ten largest. High-throughput TCR beta sequencing covered peripheral CD8+ and CD4+ T cells. Purification of the CD8+ and CD4+ T cells relied on negative isolation, and TEMRA cells underwent FACS enrichment. General observations from the study: When the CD4+ T cell repertoires of patients with Susac syndrome were examined, they did not show any clonal expansion.

With V trimmed by 1 base and J by 2 bases, 2 bases remained unmatched. The CDR3 has 17 amino acids. The germline V gene has CDR1 LGHDT and CDR2 YNNKEL (reference sequence). This TCR derives from a human donor with Susac syndrome. The chain joins TRBV3-1 to TRBJ2-2; 12 nucleotides match TRBD2. Sample: CD4+ T cells from PBMCs. The CDR3 nucleotides are TGTGCCAGCAGCCAAGGACTAGCGGGGGTTAACACCGGGGAGCTGTTTTTT. This encodes CASSQGLAGVNTGELFF.